This T cell receptor beta chain was retrieved from a study of blood T cell repertoires in COVID-19 (TCRdb year 2020). Notes on the research overall: Collaborator samples came from the United States, Italy and Spain and covered acute and convalescent phases of COVID-19. The material from the prospective study consisted of cDNA or gDNA derived from T cells, B-cell-depleted T cells, or PBMCs. Deeply sampled blood TCRbeta repertoires from subjects exposed to, actively infected with, or recovered from COVID-19 were included in the dataset. The repertoires were made available in a free public database intended to serve as a resource for research on the immune response to SARS-CoV-2. The samples were drawn from the first 160 participants of the ongoing ImmuneRACE study and from 1,200 or so subjects provided by 6 global collaborators. Sample metadata almost always included a de-identified subject ID, COVID-19 status, age in years and sex. Where available, HLA class I and class II types were obtained from metadata supplied by the sample provider rather than from assay-based typing.

At the junction V is shortened by 0 bases and J by 0 bases, with 10 bases in between. The germline V gene (reference sequence) yields LGHDT for CDR1 and YNNKEL for CDR2. Including cysteine and phenylalanine, the CDR3 has 16 amino acids. The retained sequence is limited to the CDR3, 48 bases, with the frame set at the first base. About this clone: This clone's antigen is unknown. No quality values exist for individual bases; no much larger clone is one base distant.

Overall study results and their limits: How much clinical and demographic metadata was included differed by source and by participant, and the metadata was provided uncurated.

TCRbeta CDR3 regions were amplified from genomic DNA by means of the immunoSEQ Assay, a bias-controlled multiplex PCR. Per the source publication's procedure: Nucleated cell counts per sample were estimated from amplification of reference gene primers within the assay. To quantify the absolute abundance of each unique TCRbeta CDR3 rearrangement, sequence reads were collapsed and filtered. Productive Simpson clonality was computed per sample as the square root of Simpson's diversity index over productive rearrangements. Sourced from immuneACCESS, this table was stored by TCRdb with only in-frame sequences that have V and J called. A share of the clones is absent; for the studies checked, an unresolved V gene accounts for under half, and the remainder has no known explanation. V, J and clone size derive from that table, while D and trimming were established from the DNA sequence. The sample table lists over 150,000 clones, 87% of them with a count of one. The ten largest make up approximately 12% of the sample.

In Seattle, one collaborating source enrolled patients while the infection was active and tracked those patients longitudinally over the course of disease. Whole blood was collected in K2EDTA tubes by collaborating institutions according to the institutions' own protocols. Collaborator samples were shipped for TCRbeta analysis as frozen whole blood, isolated PBMCs, or DNA extracted from either sample type. Input material: peripheral blood. This TCR came from a woman in her 70s with COVID-19, enrolled during active disease. The receptor chain draws on TRBV3-1 (or the pseudogene TRBV3-2) and TRBJ2-3, and TRBD1 may be the D gene, going by 5 matching bases. The sequenced DNA: TGTGCCAGCAGCCAAGATAGGGGCCTCAGCACAGATACGCAGTATTTT. This gives the protein CASSQDRGLSTDTQYF.